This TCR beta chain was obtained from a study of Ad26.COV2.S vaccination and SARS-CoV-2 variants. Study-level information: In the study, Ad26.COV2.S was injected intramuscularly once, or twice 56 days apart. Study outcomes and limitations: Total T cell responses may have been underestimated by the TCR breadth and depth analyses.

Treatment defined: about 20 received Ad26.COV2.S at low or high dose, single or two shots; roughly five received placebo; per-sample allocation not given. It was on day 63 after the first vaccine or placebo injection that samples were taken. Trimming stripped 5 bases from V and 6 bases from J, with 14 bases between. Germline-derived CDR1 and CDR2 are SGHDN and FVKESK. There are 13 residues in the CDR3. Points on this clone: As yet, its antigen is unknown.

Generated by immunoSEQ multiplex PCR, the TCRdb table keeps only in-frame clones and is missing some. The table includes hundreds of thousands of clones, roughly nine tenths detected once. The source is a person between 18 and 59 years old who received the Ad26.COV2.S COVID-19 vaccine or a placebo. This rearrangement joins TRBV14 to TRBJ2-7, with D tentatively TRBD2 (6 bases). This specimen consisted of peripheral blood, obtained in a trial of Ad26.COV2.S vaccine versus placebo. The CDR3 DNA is TGTGCCAGCAGCTTTGCCCAGGGAGGCGAGCAGTACTTC. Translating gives CASSFAQGGEQYF.